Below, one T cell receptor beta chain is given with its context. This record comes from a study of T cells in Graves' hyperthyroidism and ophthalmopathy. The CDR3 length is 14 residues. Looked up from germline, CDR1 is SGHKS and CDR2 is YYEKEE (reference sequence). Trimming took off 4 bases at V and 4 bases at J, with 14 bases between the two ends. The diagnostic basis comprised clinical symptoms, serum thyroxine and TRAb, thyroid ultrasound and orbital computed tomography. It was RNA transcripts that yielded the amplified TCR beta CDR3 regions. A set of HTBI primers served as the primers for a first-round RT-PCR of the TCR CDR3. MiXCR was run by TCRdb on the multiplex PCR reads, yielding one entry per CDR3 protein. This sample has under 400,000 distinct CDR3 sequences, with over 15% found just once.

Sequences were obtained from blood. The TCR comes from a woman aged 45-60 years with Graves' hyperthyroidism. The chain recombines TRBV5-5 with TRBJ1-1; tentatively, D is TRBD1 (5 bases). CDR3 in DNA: TGTGCCAGCAGCCTCCTTGTCCAGGGCACTGAAGCTTTCTTT. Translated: CASSLLVQGTEAFF.